The next 30 T cell receptor beta chains were all read from a single sample in a study of shared clonotypes between healthy human individuals. Naive CD8 isolation took CD45RO-negative cells positively selected for CCR7 and excluded terminally differentiated effector memory CD45RA+ cells. Measured with immunoSEQ multiplex PCR; TCRdb has only the in-frame clones, and not every one. This table holds 1.5 million to 2.5 million clones, approximately 94% found once. Sample: naive CD8+ T cells sorted from blood. The receptor source for this set is a man aged 18 to 30 in good health.

The chain combines TRBV6-1 with TRBJ1-6, with unresolved D. The CDR3 extends over 16 amino acids. The germline V gene encodes CDR1 MNHNS and CDR2 SASEGT. V lost 1 base, J lost 7 bases, and 14 bases lay in between. In nucleotides, the CDR3 is TGTGCCAGCAGTGAAGTGGTTGGGGAAGTCAATTCACCCCTCCACTTT. As protein: CASSEVVGEVNSPLHF.

This clone was detected once. The chain is built from TRBV13 and TRBJ2-5; D gene unclear. Trimming cost V 1 base and J 1 base, with 4 bases left between them. CDR3 length: 13 amino acids. Germline values: CDR1 PRHDT, CDR2 FYEKMQ (reference sequence). This CDR3 reads CASSLESQETQYF. DNA for the CDR3: TGTGCCAGCAGCTTAGAGAGCCAAGAGACCCAGTACTTC.

The chain recombines TRBV30 with TRBJ2-7; D uncertain. The germline V gene has CDR1 GTSNPN and CDR2 SVGIG (reference sequence). This CDR3 has 12 residues. V dropped 5 bases and J dropped 2 bases, with 10 bases sitting between them. This chain's CDR3 is CAWETGTYEQYF. The CDR3, as DNA: TGTGCCTGGGAGACGGGCACCTACGAGCAGTACTTC.

A single count supports this clone. The chain carries TRBV30 and TRBJ2-1; 10 bases agree with TRBD2. Germline V gene lookup returns CDR1 GTSNPN and CDR2 SVGIG (reference sequence). The V and J ends lost 5 bases and 6 bases, in that order; junction bases with no gene match: 10. This CDR3 comprises 15 residues. The CDR3 loop is CAWDGAGLATNEQFF. For the CDR3, the DNA is TGTGCCTGGGATGGAGCGGGACTAGCGACCAATGAGCAGTTCTTC.

In its sample, this clone was seen once. V is TRBV15 and J is TRBJ2-7; no clear D. The CDR3 has 14 amino acids. Trimming took off 6 bases at V and 5 bases at J, with 17 bases between the two ends. Looked up from germline, CDR1 is LNHNV and CDR2 is YYDKDF (reference sequence). Here the CDR3 DNA reads TGTGCCACCAGTAAAACAGCTGTCTCGAACGAGCAGTACTTC. It specifies CATSKTAVSNEQYF.

This sequence joins TRBV30 and TRBJ2-1; D is undetermined. Germline CDR1 and CDR2: GTSNPN and SVGIG (reference sequence). This CDR3 has 14 amino acids. Trimming stripped 0 bases from V and 3 bases from J, with 9 bases between. CDR3 residues: CAWSVMAGYNEQFF. The DNA for the CDR3 is TGTGCCTGGAGTGTCATGGCCGGCTACAATGAGCAGTTCTTC.

The CDR3 region is CASTINWGANTEAFF. CDR3 sequence (DNA): TGTGCCAGTACCATAAACTGGGGTGCGAACACTGAAGCTTTCTTT. The chain couples TRBV5-4 to TRBJ1-1; no definite D call. Trimming stripped 8 bases from V and 1 base from J, with 18 bases between. In germline, CDR1 is SGHNT, CDR2 YYREEE (reference sequence). There are 15 residues in the CDR3.

This clone was detected only once. The rearrangement links TRBV7-2 to TRBJ2-7; 9 positions match TRBD1. This CDR3 has 15 amino acids. Germline trimming cut 3 bases from V and 1 base from J; bases unmatched to any gene: 4. CDR1 and CDR2 (germline): SGHTA, FQGNSA. The CDR3 nucleotides are TGTGCCAGCAGCTTTATACAGGGGGCTTCCTACGAGCAGTACTTC. It encodes CASSFIQGASYEQYF.

This rearrangement joins TRBV10-3 to TRBJ2-1, with TRBD2 as a possible D gene (6 bases). The V and J ends lost 3 bases and 3 bases respectively, with 18 bases between them. Per the germline V gene, CDR1 is ENHRY and CDR2 is SYGVKD. The CDR3 length is 17 residues. CDR3 sequence: CAISEFRWGLDYNEQFF. In DNA, the CDR3 is TGTGCCATCAGTGAATTTCGTTGGGGACTGGACTACAATGAGCAGTTCTTC.

J is TRBJ2-1 and V is TRBV6-5; TRBD2 matches 7 bases. Trimming cost V 4 bases and J 8 bases; bases outside gene matches: 14. The germline CDR1 and CDR2 sequences are MNHEY and SVGAGI. The CDR3 totals 16 residues. CDR3 nucleotides: TGTGCCAGCAGTTTGTTCCCGCGGGAGACTATAGATGAGCAGTTCTTC. This gives the protein CASSLFPRETIDEQFF.

The chain links TRBV7-9 to TRBJ2-5; tentative D call: TRBD2 (5 bases). Per the germline V gene, CDR1 is SEHNR and CDR2 is FQNEAQ (reference sequence). Trimming stripped 4 bases from V and 8 bases from J, with 11 bases between. This CDR3 is 12 amino acids long. The CDR3 nucleotides are TGTGCCAGCAGCTCTGTTGAGGGTACCCAGTACTTC. Amino acid sequence: CASSSVEGTQYF.

Only one count was recorded for this clone. The chain employs TRBV30 and TRBJ2-1, with 7 positions matching TRBD1. The CDR3 sequence is 13 residues long. J gave up 8 bases and V 5 bases, and 9 bases lay outside the gene matches. Germline V CDR1 and CDR2: GTSNPN, SVGIG (reference sequence). Written as DNA, the CDR3 is TGTGCCTGGCACTCAACAGGGGTTCATGAGCAGTTCTTC. Residues: CAWHSTGVHEQFF.

The CDR3 sequence: CASSYQLAGDTQYF. CDR3 DNA: TGTGCCAGCAGCTACCAACTAGCGGGGGATACGCAGTATTTT. The V gene is TRBV4-2, the J gene TRBJ2-3, with 10 nucleotides matching TRBD2. The junction had 5 bases not matched to a gene; V was cut back by 5 bases and J by 6 bases. This CDR3 has 14 residues. Germline assignment: CDR1 LGHNA and CDR2 YNFKEQ.

The chain recombines TRBV21-1 with TRBJ2-1. TRBV21-1 is an annotated pseudogene. This CDR3 is built from 13 residues. CDR3 nucleotide sequence: TGTGCCGGAGGGCAGGGGCGATACAATGAGCAGTTCTTC. Translating it yields CAGGQGRYNEQFF.

This clone turned up a few times. This chain joins TRBV28 and TRBJ1-1; D remains ambiguous. This CDR3 contains 13 residues. From germline, CDR1 is MDHEN and CDR2 SYDVKM. Trimming cost V 7 bases and J 0 bases, with 9 bases left between them. The CDR3 is CASTLLMNTEAFF. The CDR3 DNA is TGTGCCAGCACTTTGTTAATGAACACTGAAGCTTTCTTT.

V and J are TRBV5-5 and TRBJ1-2; 9 bases are shared with TRBD1. This CDR3 region has 15 residues. The V and J ends lost 2 bases and 3 bases, in that order; junction bases with no gene match: 5. The germline V gene encodes CDR1 SGHKS and CDR2 YYEKEE (reference sequence). The CDR3 DNA sequence: TGTGCCAGCAGCTTCTTGGGACAGGGTGACTATGGCTACACCTTC. Translation gives CASSFLGQGDYGYTF.

The chain joins TRBV5-6 to TRBJ2-7; no clear D gene. The CDR3 contains 14 residues. CDR1 SGHDT and CDR2 YYEEEE come from the germline V gene. V lost 4 bases and J 3 bases, leaving 14 bases between the germline ends. The CDR3 sequence: CASSILSQYYEQYF. Here the CDR3 DNA reads TGTGCCAGCAGCATACTGAGTCAATACTACGAGCAGTACTTC.

The genes are TRBV7-9 and TRBJ2-1; maybe TRBD1 (5 bases). V was clipped by 1 base and J by 8 bases, with 18 bases between them. This CDR3 has 16 residues. Germline CDR1 SEHNR, CDR2 FQNEAQ (reference sequence). As DNA, the CDR3 is TGTGCCAGCAGCTTAGTATCCCCCAACGGACAACATGAGCAGTTCTTC. It translates to CASSLVSPNGQHEQFF.

The V gene is TRBV5-4, the J gene TRBJ2-5; 8 bases map to TRBD2. Germline V gene sequence: CDR1 SGHNT, CDR2 YYREEE (reference sequence). The V segment lost 6 bases and the J segment 5 bases; nucleotides outside the gene matches: 12. The CDR3 covers 15 residues. Here the CDR3 DNA reads TGTGCCAGCACCCTGGGGACGGGAGGGAGGGAGACCCAGTACTTC. This translates into CASTLGTGGRETQYF.

The chain links TRBV20-1 to TRBJ1-4; D remains ambiguous. This CDR3 has 11 amino acids. CDR1 and CDR2 from the germline V gene are DFQATT and SNEGSKA (reference sequence). CDR3 sequence: CIGRDNEKLFF. CDR3 sequence (DNA): TGCATCGGACGAGATAATGAAAAACTGTTTTTT.

This chain links TRBV7-9 with TRBJ2-1, with D possibly TRBD1 on 5 matching bases. The CDR3 covers 15 residues. The germline V gene has CDR1 SEHNR and CDR2 FQNEAQ (reference sequence). Trimming removed 7 bases at V and 5 bases at J, with 18 bases between. The CDR3 DNA is TGTGCCAGCATAGATACCTCCAGGGTCCACAATGAGCAGTTCTTC. Amino acid sequence: CASIDTSRVHNEQFF.

This sequence joins TRBV28 and TRBJ2-7; the D gene is possibly TRBD2 (6 bases). The V and J ends lost 5 bases and 3 bases respectively, with 17 bases between them. The CDR3 runs 15 residues. Germline lookup yields CDR1 MDHEN and CDR2 SYDVKM. CDR3 residues: CASSTGLDGVYEQYF. In nucleotides, the CDR3 is TGTGCCAGCAGTACGGGACTCGACGGGGTCTACGAGCAGTACTTC.

The rearrangement joins TRBV11-2 to TRBJ2-2; D is possibly TRBD1 or TRBD2 (5 bases each). Trimming pared 5 bases from V and 7 bases from J, leaving 11 bases between. CDR1 and CDR2 (germline): SGHAT, FQNNGV. The CDR3 extends over 13 amino acids. The CDR3 region is CASSLWGNGELFF. Here the CDR3 DNA reads TGTGCCAGCAGCCTTTGGGGGAACGGGGAGCTGTTTTTT. The full variable domain, completed using reference TRBV11-2 and TRBJ2-2, is EAGVAQSPRYKIIEKRQSVAFWCNPISGHATLYWYQQILGQGPKLLIQFQNNGVVDDSQLPKDRFSAERLKGVDSTLKIQPAKLEDSAVYLCASSLWGNGELFFGEGSRLTVL.

The chain couples TRBV28 to TRBJ2-1; TRBD2 agrees at 12 bases. In germline, CDR1 is MDHEN, CDR2 SYDVKM. The CDR3 extends over 19 amino acids. The V gene end was trimmed by 8 bases and the J gene end by 2 bases; junction bases not matched to a gene: 16. CDR3 in DNA: TGTGCCAGCGGACCCTCCGGGACTAGCGGGTTGTACCCCTACAATGAGCAGTTCTTC. Translated: CASGPSGTSGLYPYNEQFF.

This rearrangement joins TRBV4-1 to TRBJ2-7; D is possibly TRBD2 (5 bases). Trimming removed 2 bases at V and 0 bases at J, with 8 bases between. Germline V gene data show CDR1 as MGHRA and CDR2 as YSYEKL. This CDR3 is 14 amino acids long. CDR3 amino acids: CASSQPGNSYEQYF. CDR3 nucleotides: TGCGCCAGCAGCCAACCGGGAAACTCCTACGAGCAGTACTTC.

This clone was recorded once. The gene calls are TRBV10-3 and TRBJ2-2; weak D call: TRBD2 (5 bases). The germline V gene encodes CDR1 ENHRY and CDR2 SYGVKD. The CDR3 loop spans 14 amino acids. Deletions cut 4 bases from V and 2 bases from J, with 8 bases between. In nucleotides, the CDR3 is TGTGCCATCAGTGGAGGGTTAAACACCGGGGAGCTGTTTTTT. Encoded protein: CAISGGLNTGELFF.

The chain combines TRBV6-1 with TRBJ2-1; 7 bases align to TRBD2. CDR3 length equals 14 residues. Germline V gives CDR1 MNHNS, CDR2 SASEGT. J was trimmed by 8 bases and V by 4 bases; bases with no gene match: 8. The DNA of the CDR3 is TGTGCCAGCAGTGGCCCGACTAGCAGGGATGAGCAGTTCTTC. Protein: CASSGPTSRDEQFF.

This clone was counted a single time. As DNA, the CDR3 is TGTGCCAGCAGCGTAGAGTCTACGGGGCTGGCCGGGGAGCTGTTTTTT. Its translation: CASSVESTGLAGELFF. The rearrangement joins TRBV9 to TRBJ2-2; either TRBD1 or TRBD2 may fit D (5 bases each). This CDR3 comprises 16 residues. Looked up from germline, CDR1 is SGDLS and CDR2 is YYNGEE. Trimming took off 0 bases at V and 6 bases at J, with 15 bases between the two ends. Filled out from reference TRBV9 and TRBJ2-2, the complete variable domain reads DSGVTQTPKHLITATGQRVTLRCSPRSGDLSVYWYQQSLDQGLQFLIQYYNGEERAKGNILERFSAQQFPDLHSELNLSSLELGDSALYFCASSVESTGLAGELFFGEGSRLTVL.

V usage is TRBV27 and J usage is TRBJ2-3; TRBD2 matches at 8 bases. This CDR3 has 19 amino acids. V trimming: 4 bases; J trimming: 0 bases; junction bases outside the gene matches: 15. Germline loops: CDR1 MNHEY, CDR2 SMNVEV (reference sequence). This chain's CDR3 is CASSSPRSVAGYSTDTQYF. The DNA of the CDR3 is TGTGCCAGCAGTTCTCCGAGGAGCGTAGCGGGATACAGCACAGATACGCAGTATTTT.

In its sample, this clone was seen once. The chain combines TRBV7-9 with TRBJ1-2, with D unresolved. The CDR3 contains 12 residues. CDR1 SEHNR and CDR2 FQNEAQ come from the germline V gene (reference sequence). Trimming pared 3 bases from V and 8 bases from J, leaving 10 bases between. The DNA for the CDR3 is TGTGCCAGCAGCTTTACTGGGGAGGGCTACACCTTC. It yields the protein CASSFTGEGYTF.